The 27 T cell receptor beta chains given below trace back to one sample, sequenced in a study of CD8+CD57+ T cells in acquired aplastic anemia. The patients chosen for sequencing had shown expansion of CD8+CD57+ cells (detected by flow cytometry). Researchers used genomic DNA as the template to profile TCR beta VDJ and CDR3. TCRdb independently ran MiXCR on the reads; one entry per CDR3 protein. The repertoire holds about 98,000 distinct CDR3 sequences, with about 67% as singletons. Material for sequencing was sorted CD4+, CD8+, or CD8+CD57+ T cells (not recorded which) from PBMCs. The source is a human donor with aplastic anemia.

This chain connects TRBV29-1 to TRBJ1-1; D is possibly TRBD1 (5 bases). Deletions cut 7 bases from V and 2 bases from J, with 17 bases between. This CDR3 has 14 residues. Germline CDR1 is SQVTM and CDR2 is ANQGSEA. The CDR3 nucleotides are TGCAGCGGGGCACCGGGGCAGGCTAACACTGAAGCTTTCTTT. It is translated as CSGAPGQANTEAFF.

This clonotype has just a few counts. The V gene is TRBV29-1, the J gene TRBJ2-3; tentatively, D is TRBD1 or TRBD2 (5 bases each). The CDR3 spans 12 residues. Germline-derived CDR1 and CDR2 are SQVTM and ANQGSEA. The V end was cut by 4 bases, the J end by 8 bases, with 13 bases between. Here the CDR3 DNA reads TGCAGCGTTGGGGACCGGGGTGGTACGCAGTATTTT. Translating it yields CSVGDRGGTQYF.

This clonotype was picked up one time. This rearrangement joins TRBV25-1 to TRBJ2-2; TRBD2 agrees at 12 bases. The junction had 3 bases not matched to a gene; V was cut back by 6 bases and J by 1 base. Germline V gene data show CDR1 as MGHDK and CDR2 as SYGVNS. The length of the CDR3 is 16 residues. The DNA of the CDR3 is TGTGCCAGCAGCTCGGGACTAGCGGGGAACACCGGGGAGCTGTTTTTT. It specifies CASSSGLAGNTGELFF.

The chain couples TRBV7-6 to TRBJ2-7; 8 nucleotides align to TRBD1. The CDR3 totals 16 residues. Losses at the gene ends were 4 bases for V and 7 bases for J; bases not matched to a gene: 15. The germline V gene encodes CDR1 SGHVS and CDR2 FNYEAQ. CDR3 amino acids: CASSSPAATGEWEQYF. In nucleotides, the CDR3 is TGTGCCAGCAGCTCCCCCGCCGCGACAGGGGAATGGGAGCAGTACTTC.

V and J are TRBV7-2 and TRBJ2-3; no definite D call. Trimming cost V 1 base and J 6 bases, with 8 bases left between them. Per germline, CDR1 SGHTA and CDR2 FQGNSA. This CDR3 contains 13 residues. This CDR3 reads CASSLELLDTQYF. In nucleotides, the CDR3 is TGTGCCAGCAGCTTAGAGTTGCTGGATACGCAGTATTTT.

The chain carries TRBV6-5 and TRBJ1-2, with 7 bases lining up with TRBD1. Germline lookup yields CDR1 MNHEY and CDR2 SVGAGI. Losses at the gene ends were 1 base for V and 7 bases for J; bases not matched to a gene: 9. The CDR3 has 15 residues. Here the CDR3 DNA reads TGTGCCAGCAGTTACTGGAGACAGGGAAGCTCTGGCTACACCTTC. Protein sequence: CASSYWRQGSSGYTF.

The genes are TRBV2 and TRBJ1-1, with D perhaps TRBD1 (5 bases). The V end lost 4 bases, the J end lost 4 bases, and 10 bases lay between the germline ends. CDR1 is SNHLY, CDR2 FYNNEI, per germline. This CDR3 contains 13 residues. This CDR3 reads CASSGQQPTEAFF. CDR3 nucleotide sequence: TGTGCCAGCAGTGGACAGCAACCCACTGAAGCTTTCTTT.

This clonotype was detected ten times or more. This sequence joins TRBV12-3 or TRBV12-4 and TRBJ2-2; D is ambiguous. CDR3 length: 11 amino acids. The ends were cut back, 3 bases at V and 5 bases at J, with 1 base in the middle. The DNA of the CDR3 is TGTGCCAGCAGTTTTACCGGGGAGCTGTTTTTT. This gives the protein CASSFTGELFF.

The chain has TRBV5-5 and TRBJ1-1, with D hard to call. Looked up from germline, CDR1 is SGHKS and CDR2 is YYEKEE (reference sequence). The CDR3 covers 13 residues. Trimming pared 2 bases from V and 0 bases from J, leaving 5 bases between. CDR3 bases: TGTGCCAGCAGCTTTGGACTGAACACTGAAGCTTTCTTT. Its translation: CASSFGLNTEAFF.

The CDR3 DNA reads as TGTGCCAGCATGGCTAGCGGGGGGTACAATGAGCAGTACTTC. Its protein product is CASMASGGYNEQYF. The V gene is TRBV25-1, the J gene TRBJ2-4; 11 bases align to TRBD2. V dropped 7 bases and J dropped 13; count of bases not matched to a gene: 12. CDR1 is MGHDK, CDR2 SYGVNS, per germline. The length of the CDR3 is 14 residues.

The genes are TRBV12-3 or TRBV12-4 and TRBJ1-1; D may be TRBD1 (5 bases). V was pared by 5 bases and J by 10 bases, with 17 bases between. There are 13 residues in the CDR3. CDR3 loop: CASSVQQAYAAFF. CDR3 nucleotide sequence: TGTGCCAGCAGTGTTCAACAGGCTTACGCAGCTTTCTTT.

Only a few counts were recorded for this clonotype. As DNA, the CDR3 is TGCAGTGCTAGAGTACTAGCGGGCGACGAGCAGTACTTC. Translated: CSARVLAGDEQYF. V gene TRBV20-1 combines with J gene TRBJ2-7; 9 bases are shared with TRBD2. V was pared by 1 base and J by 5 bases, with 3 bases of the junction left unmatched. From germline, CDR1 is DFQATT and CDR2 SNEGSKA (reference sequence). This CDR3 has 13 residues.

The chain uses TRBV20-1 and TRBJ1-1; no reliable D call. Trimming took off 1 base at V and 3 bases at J, with 9 bases between the two ends. CDR3 length: 13 residues. Germline V gives CDR1 DFQATT, CDR2 SNEGSKA (reference sequence). In nucleotides, the CDR3 is TGCAGTGCTAGAGGTCAGAAAGACACTGAAGCTTTCTTT. Translated: CSARGQKDTEAFF.

The chain recombines TRBV7-3 with TRBJ2-1; D is unresolved. This CDR3 has 12 residues. Looked up from germline, CDR1 is SGHTA and CDR2 is FQGTGA. The V gene lost 7 bases and the J gene lost 6 bases, with 10 bases spanning the gap. The CDR3 nucleotides are TGTGCCAGCATAAACCCAGGCAATGAGCAGTTCTTC. It is translated as CASINPGNEQFF.

This clonotype occurred once. The V call is TRBV7-8, the J call TRBJ2-5, with a possible D match to TRBD1 (6 bases). This CDR3 spans 14 amino acids. CDR1 is SGHVS, CDR2 FQNEAQ, per germline. V was trimmed by 5 bases and J by 4 bases, leaving 14 bases between them. This CDR3 is CASSEQGPRETQYF. DNA for the CDR3: TGTGCCAGCAGCGAACAGGGTCCGAGAGAGACCCAGTACTTC.

This chain links TRBV10-3 with TRBJ2-3; no definite D call. From germline, CDR1 is ENHRY and CDR2 SYGVKD. This CDR3 has 14 residues. V was trimmed by 5 bases and J by 0 bases, leaving 9 bases between them. CDR3 DNA sequence: TGTGCCATCAGTCTCTCGACTAGCACAGATACGCAGTATTTT. This gives the protein CAISLSTSTDTQYF.

This clonotype was seen only once. This chain joins TRBV12-3 or TRBV12-4 and TRBJ1-2, with 10 bases identical to TRBD1. The CDR3 totals 16 residues. V shed 4 bases and J 1 base; nucleotides not matched to a gene: 6. The CDR3 protein is CASSYYRDRGNYGYTF. CDR3 nucleotides: TGTGCCAGCAGTTACTACCGGGACAGGGGTAACTATGGCTACACCTTC.

V usage is TRBV25-1 and J usage is TRBJ2-1; the match to TRBD2 covers 7 bases. CDR3 length equals 14 residues. Trimming took 3 bases from V and 4 from J; bases not matched to a gene: 3. Germline CDR1 MGHDK, CDR2 SYGVNS. The CDR3 coding sequence is TGTGCCAGCAGTGACGGGACTAAATACAATGAGCAGTTCTTC. It yields the protein CASSDGTKYNEQFF.

The chain employs TRBV5-6 and TRBJ1-4; no firm D call. The CDR3 extends over 15 amino acids. Per the germline V gene, CDR1 is SGHDT and CDR2 is YYEEEE. The V end was cut by 4 bases, the J end by 4 bases, with 14 bases between. As DNA, the CDR3 is TGTGCCAGCAGCCTATCCGGGGTTGGTAATGAAAAACTGTTTTTT. It encodes CASSLSGVGNEKLFF.

This clonotype was picked up one time. The rearrangement links TRBV2 to TRBJ2-7; tentative D call: TRBD1 (6 bases). Germline V gene data show CDR1 as SNHLY and CDR2 as FYNNEI. This CDR3 has 14 residues. V gave up 6 bases and J gave up 5 bases, with 17 bases separating them. The CDR3 coding sequence is TGTGCCAGCAGCTTAGAGCAGGGGTTCGACGAGCAGTACTTC. This encodes CASSLEQGFDEQYF.

This rearrangement joins TRBV11-1 to TRBJ2-1, with 8 bases that match TRBD2. The CDR3 is 16 residues long. Looked up from germline, CDR1 is SGHAT and CDR2 is FQDESV (reference sequence). The V and J ends lost 1 base and 10 bases, in that order; junction bases with no gene match: 12. CDR3 protein: CASSLGRNSGALEQFF. The DNA for the CDR3 is TGTGCCAGCAGCTTAGGGAGGAATAGCGGGGCCTTGGAGCAGTTCTTC.

This clonotype was detected once. This chain connects TRBV7-6 to TRBJ2-2; 8 bases map to TRBD1. Germline trimming cut 4 bases from V and 5 bases from J; bases unmatched to any gene: 12. The V gene's germline CDR1 is SGHVS and CDR2 FNYEAQ. This CDR3 is built from 17 residues. The CDR3 loop reads CASSSRTGTGRTGELFF. CDR3 nucleotides: TGTGCCAGCAGCTCCCGGACAGGGACAGGTCGAACCGGGGAGCTGTTTTTT.

The count of this clonotype is one. The rearrangement uses TRBV24-1 and TRBJ2-3, with D possibly TRBD1 on 5 matching bases. There are 16 residues in the CDR3. The germline gives CDR1 KGHDR, CDR2 SFDVKD. Trimming took off 2 bases at V and 0 bases at J, with 11 bases between the two ends. The CDR3 spells CATSDSRQSSTDTQYF. CDR3 nucleotides: TGTGCCACCAGTGATTCCAGACAGTCTAGCACAGATACGCAGTATTTT.

In this sample, this clonotype turned up many times. CDR3 loop: CASSFWSSYNSPLHF. The CDR3 bases are TGTGCCAGCAGTTTCTGGAGCTCCTATAATTCACCCCTCCACTTT. The chain recombines TRBV27 with TRBJ1-6; no clear D gene. Trimming took off 3 bases at V and 0 bases at J, with 6 bases between the two ends. This CDR3 is 15 amino acids long. CDR1 and CDR2 (germline): MNHEY, SMNVEV (reference sequence).

In this sample, this clonotype turned up once. The chain recombines TRBV29-1 with TRBJ2-7, with D tentatively TRBD2 (6 bases). Trimming shortened V by 4 bases and J by 6 bases, and 16 bases separated the two germline ends. This CDR3 region has 13 residues. Germline CDR1 and CDR2: SQVTM and ANQGSEA. The CDR3 protein is CSVVFAGTAEQYF. In DNA form, the CDR3 reads TGCAGCGTTGTCTTTGCGGGAACAGCCGAGCAGTACTTC.

This clonotype was counted ten times or more. The chain couples TRBV20-1 to TRBJ2-1; D possibly uses TRBD1 or TRBD2 (6 bases each). V shed 0 bases and J shed 10 bases, with 13 bases lying between them. This CDR3 comprises 13 residues. Germline V gene sequence: CDR1 DFQATT, CDR2 SNEGSKA (reference sequence). In DNA, the CDR3 is TGCAGTGCTAGAGACCCGAGGGGGAGGGAGCAGTTCTTC. It encodes CSARDPRGREQFF.

DNA for the CDR3: TGCAGTGCGGAAGCCGGGACTAGCGGTACCGGGGAGCTGTTTTTT. As protein: CSAEAGTSGTGELFF. The V call is TRBV20-1, the J call TRBJ2-2, with 11 bases fitting TRBD2. Germline V lookup: CDR1 DFQATT, CDR2 SNEGSKA (reference sequence). The junction had 8 bases not matched to a gene; V was cut back by 6 bases and J by 5 bases. This CDR3 comprises 15 residues.